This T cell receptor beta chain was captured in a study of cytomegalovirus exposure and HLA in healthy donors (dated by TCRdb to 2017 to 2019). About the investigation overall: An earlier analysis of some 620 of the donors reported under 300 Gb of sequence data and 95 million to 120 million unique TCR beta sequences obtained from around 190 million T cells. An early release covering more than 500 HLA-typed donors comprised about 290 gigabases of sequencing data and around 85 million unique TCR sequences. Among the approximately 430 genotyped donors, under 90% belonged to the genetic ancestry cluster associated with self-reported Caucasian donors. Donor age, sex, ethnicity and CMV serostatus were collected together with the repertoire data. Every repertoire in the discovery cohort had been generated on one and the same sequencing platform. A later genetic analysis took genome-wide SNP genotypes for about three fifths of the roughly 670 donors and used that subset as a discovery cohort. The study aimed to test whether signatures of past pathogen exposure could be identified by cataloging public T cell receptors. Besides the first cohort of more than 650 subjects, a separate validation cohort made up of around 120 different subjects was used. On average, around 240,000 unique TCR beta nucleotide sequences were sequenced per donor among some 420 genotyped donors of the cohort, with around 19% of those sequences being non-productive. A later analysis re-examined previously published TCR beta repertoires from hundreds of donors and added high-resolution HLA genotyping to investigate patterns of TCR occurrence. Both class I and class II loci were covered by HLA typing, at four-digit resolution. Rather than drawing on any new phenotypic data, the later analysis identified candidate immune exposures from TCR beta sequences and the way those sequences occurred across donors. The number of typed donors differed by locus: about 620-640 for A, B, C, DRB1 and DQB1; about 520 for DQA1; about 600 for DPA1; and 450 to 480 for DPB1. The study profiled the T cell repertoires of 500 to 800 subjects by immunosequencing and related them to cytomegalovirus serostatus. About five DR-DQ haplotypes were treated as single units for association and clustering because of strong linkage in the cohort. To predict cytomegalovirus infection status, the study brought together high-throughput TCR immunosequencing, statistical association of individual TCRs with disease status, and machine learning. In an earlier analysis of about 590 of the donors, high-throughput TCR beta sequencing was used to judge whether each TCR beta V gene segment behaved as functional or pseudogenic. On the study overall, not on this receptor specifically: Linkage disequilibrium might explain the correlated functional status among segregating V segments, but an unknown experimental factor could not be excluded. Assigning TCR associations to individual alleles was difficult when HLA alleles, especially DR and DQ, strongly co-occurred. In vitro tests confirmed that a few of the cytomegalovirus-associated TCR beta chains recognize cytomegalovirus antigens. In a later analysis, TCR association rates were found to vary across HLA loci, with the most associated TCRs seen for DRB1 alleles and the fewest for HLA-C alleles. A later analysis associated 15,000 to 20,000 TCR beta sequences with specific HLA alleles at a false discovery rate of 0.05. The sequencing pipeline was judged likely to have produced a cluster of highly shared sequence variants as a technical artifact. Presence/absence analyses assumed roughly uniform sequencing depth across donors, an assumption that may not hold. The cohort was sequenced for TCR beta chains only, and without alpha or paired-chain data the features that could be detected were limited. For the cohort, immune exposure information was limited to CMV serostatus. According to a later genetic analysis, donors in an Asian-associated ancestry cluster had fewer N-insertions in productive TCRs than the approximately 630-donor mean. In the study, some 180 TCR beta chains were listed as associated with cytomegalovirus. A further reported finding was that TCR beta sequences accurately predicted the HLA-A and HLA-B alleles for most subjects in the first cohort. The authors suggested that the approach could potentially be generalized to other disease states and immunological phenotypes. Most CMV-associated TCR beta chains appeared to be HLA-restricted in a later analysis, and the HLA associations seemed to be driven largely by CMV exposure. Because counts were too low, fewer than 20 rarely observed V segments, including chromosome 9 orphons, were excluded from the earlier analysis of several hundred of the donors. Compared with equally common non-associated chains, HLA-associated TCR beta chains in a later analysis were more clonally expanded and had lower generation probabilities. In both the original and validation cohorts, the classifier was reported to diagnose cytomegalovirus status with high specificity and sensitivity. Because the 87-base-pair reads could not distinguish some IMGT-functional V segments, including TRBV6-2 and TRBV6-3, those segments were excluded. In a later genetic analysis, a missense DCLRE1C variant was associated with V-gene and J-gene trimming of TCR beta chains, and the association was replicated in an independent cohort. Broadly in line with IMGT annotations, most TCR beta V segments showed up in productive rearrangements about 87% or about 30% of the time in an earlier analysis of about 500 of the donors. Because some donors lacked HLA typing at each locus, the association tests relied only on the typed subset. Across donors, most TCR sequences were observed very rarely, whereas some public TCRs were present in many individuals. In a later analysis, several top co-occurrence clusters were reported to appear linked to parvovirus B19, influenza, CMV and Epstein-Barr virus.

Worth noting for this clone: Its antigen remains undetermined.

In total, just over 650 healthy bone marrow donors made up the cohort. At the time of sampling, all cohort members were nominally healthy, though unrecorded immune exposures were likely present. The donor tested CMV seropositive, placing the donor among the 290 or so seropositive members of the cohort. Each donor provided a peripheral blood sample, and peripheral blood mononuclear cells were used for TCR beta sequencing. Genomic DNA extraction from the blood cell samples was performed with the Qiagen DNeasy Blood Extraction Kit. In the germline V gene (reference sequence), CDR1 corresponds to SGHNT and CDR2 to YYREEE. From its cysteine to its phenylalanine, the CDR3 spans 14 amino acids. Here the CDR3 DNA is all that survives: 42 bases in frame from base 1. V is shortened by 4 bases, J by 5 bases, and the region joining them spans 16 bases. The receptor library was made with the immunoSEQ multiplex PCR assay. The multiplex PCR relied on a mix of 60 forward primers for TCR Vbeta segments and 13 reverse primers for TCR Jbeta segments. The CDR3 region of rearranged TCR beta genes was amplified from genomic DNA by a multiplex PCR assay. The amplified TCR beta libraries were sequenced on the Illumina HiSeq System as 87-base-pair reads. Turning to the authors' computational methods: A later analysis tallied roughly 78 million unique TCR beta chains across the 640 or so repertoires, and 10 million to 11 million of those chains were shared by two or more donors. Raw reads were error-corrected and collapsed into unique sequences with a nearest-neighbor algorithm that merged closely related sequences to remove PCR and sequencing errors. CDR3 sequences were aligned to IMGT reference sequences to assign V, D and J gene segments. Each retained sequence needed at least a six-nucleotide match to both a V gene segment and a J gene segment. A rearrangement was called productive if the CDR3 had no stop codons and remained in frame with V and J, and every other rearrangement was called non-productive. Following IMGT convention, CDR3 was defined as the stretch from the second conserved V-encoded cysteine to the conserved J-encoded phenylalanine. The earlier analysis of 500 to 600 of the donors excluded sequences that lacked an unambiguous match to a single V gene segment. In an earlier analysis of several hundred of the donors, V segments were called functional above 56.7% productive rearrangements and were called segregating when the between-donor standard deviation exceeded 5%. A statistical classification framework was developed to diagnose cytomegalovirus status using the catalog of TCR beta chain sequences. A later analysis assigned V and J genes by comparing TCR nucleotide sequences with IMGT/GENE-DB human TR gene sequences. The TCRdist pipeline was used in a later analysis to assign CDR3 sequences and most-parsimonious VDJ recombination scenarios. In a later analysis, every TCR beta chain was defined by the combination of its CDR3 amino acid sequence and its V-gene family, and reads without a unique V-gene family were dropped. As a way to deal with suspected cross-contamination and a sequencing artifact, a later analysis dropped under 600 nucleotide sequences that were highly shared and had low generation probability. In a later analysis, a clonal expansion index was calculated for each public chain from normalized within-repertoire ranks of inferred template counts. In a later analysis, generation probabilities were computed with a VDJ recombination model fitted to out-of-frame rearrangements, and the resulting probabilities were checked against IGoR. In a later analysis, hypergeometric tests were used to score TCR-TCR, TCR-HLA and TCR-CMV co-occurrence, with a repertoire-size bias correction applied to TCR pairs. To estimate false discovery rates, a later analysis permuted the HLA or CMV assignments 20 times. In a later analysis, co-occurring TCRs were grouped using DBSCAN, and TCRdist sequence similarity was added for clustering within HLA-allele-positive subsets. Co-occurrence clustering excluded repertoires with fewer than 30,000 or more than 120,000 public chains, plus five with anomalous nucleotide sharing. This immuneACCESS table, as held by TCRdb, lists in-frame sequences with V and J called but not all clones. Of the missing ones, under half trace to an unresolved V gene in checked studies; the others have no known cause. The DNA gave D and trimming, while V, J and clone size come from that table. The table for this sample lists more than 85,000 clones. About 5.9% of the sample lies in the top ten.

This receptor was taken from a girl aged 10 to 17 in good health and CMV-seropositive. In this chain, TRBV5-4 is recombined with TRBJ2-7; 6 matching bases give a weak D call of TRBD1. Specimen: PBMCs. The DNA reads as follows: TGTGCCAGCAGCCCTACAGGGCTTTTCGACGAGCAGTACTTC. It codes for CASSPTGLFDEQYF.